The rows below give T cell receptor beta chains drawn from one sample of a study of T cell changes during pregnancy in multiple sclerosis. Profiled with immunoSEQ multiplex PCR; TCRdb holds only in-frame clones, not every one. The table records about 36,000 clones, around 92% of them present only once. The input for sequencing was CD4+ T cells from peripheral blood mononuclear cells, taken after pregnancy. These TCRs come from a female donor with multiple sclerosis, enrolled in a pregnancy study. CDR3s include the opening cysteine and the closing phenylalanine or tryptophan. The D gene is left open where the match is weak. Part of the rows lack a size; the others show once, few, many or a class for expanded clones.

v_call	clone_size	j_call	d_call	cdr3_aa	cdr3_nt
TRBV15	NA	TRBJ2-7	TRBD1	CATSRATGTGGNEQYF	TGTGCCACCAGCAGAGCTACCGGGACAGGGGGCAACGAGCAGTACTTC
TRBV7-2	NA	TRBJ2-2	TRBD2	CASSWGGLAGGTTGELFF	TGTGCCAGCAGCTGGGGGGGCCTAGCGGGAGGGACCACCGGGGAGCTGTTTTTT
TRBV29-1	NA	TRBJ2-1	TRBD2	CSVGRLAGNEQFF	TGCAGCGTGGGCCGACTAGCGGGGAATGAGCAGTTCTTC
TRBV6-5	once	TRBJ1-5	TRBD1	CASSKGQGNQPQHF	TGTGCCAGCAGTAAGGGACAGGGCAATCAGCCCCAGCATTTT
TRBV6-1	few	TRBJ2-2	NA	CASSEAGRGRLAPKAGELFF	TGTGCCAGCAGTGAAGCCGGGCGGGGGCGGCTAGCGCCAAAAGCCGGGGAGCTGTTTTTT
TRBV2	once	TRBJ1-5	NA	CASRKAGQINQPQHF	TGTGCCAGCAGGAAGGCCGGACAGATCAATCAGCCCCAGCATTTT
TRBV5-4	once	TRBJ1-4	NA	CASSPDRRNEKLFF	TGTGCCAGCAGCCCGGACAGACGAAATGAAAAACTGTTTTTT
TRBV4-2	NA	TRBJ2-2	TRBD1	CASSQGLGTGSGELFF	TGTGCCAGCAGCCAAGGGCTCGGGACAGGGTCCGGGGAGCTGTTTTTT
TRBV19	once	TRBJ2-7	TRBD1	CASSPWGRDSSYEQYF	TGTGCCAGTAGTCCATGGGGTCGGGACAGTTCCTACGAGCAGTACTTC
TRBV28	NA	TRBJ1-2	TRBD1	CASSFSGQGPPSRGYTF	TGTGCCAGCAGTTTTTCGGGACAGGGACCCCCTTCGCGGGGCTACACCTTC
TRBV12-5	NA	TRBJ1-2	NA	CASGLVQVDFNYGYTF	TGTGCTAGTGGTTTGGTACAGGTCGACTTTAACTATGGCTACACCTTC
TRBV30	NA	TRBJ1-1	NA	CAWSVPGQVDTEAFF	TGTGCCTGGAGTGTGCCGGGACAAGTGGACACTGAAGCTTTCTTT
TRBV2	NA	TRBJ1-2	NA	CASSDGGERFGYTF	TGTGCCAGCAGTGACGGGGGAGAACGGTTTGGCTACACCTTC
TRBV6-6	NA	TRBJ1-1	TRBD1	CASSDRDSSEAFF	TGTGCCAGCAGCGACCGGGACAGCAGTGAAGCTTTCTTT
TRBV6-6	NA	TRBJ1-1	TRBD1	CASVDRGPMNTEAFF	TGTGCCAGCGTTGACAGGGGACCTATGAACACTGAAGCTTTCTTT
TRBV7-3	NA	TRBJ2-1	TRBD2	CASSRLAGVYEQFF	TGTGCCAGCAGCAGACTAGCGGGAGTCTATGAGCAGTTCTTC
TRBV19	NA	TRBJ2-2	TRBD2	CASRPAGEPTNTGELFF	TGTGCCAGTCGACCGGCGGGGGAACCTACGAACACCGGGGAGCTGTTTTTT
TRBV5-1	NA	TRBJ2-1	TRBD2	CASSLVAGGPLSYNEQFF	TGCGCCAGCAGCTTGGTAGCGGGGGGGCCCCTCTCCTACAATGAGCAGTTCTTC
TRBV6-5	NA	TRBJ2-5	TRBD2	CASRGGGSGQETQYF	TGTGCCAGCAGAGGCGGGGGTTCGGGGCAAGAGACCCAGTACTTC
TRBV11-1	NA	TRBJ1-2	TRBD1	CASSSKSGTGFYGYTF	TGTGCCAGCAGCTCCAAATCCGGGACAGGATTTTATGGCTACACCTTC
TRBV18	NA	TRBJ2-7	TRBD2	CASSPGLAGDKYF	TGTGCCAGCTCCCCGGGACTAGCGGGAGATAAGTACTTC
TRBV10-1	once	TRBJ1-2	NA	CASSESRGIPFYGYTF	TGCGCCAGCAGTGAGTCAAGGGGTATCCCGTTCTATGGCTACACCTTC
TRBV9	NA	TRBJ2-7	NA	CASSVAEASVYEQYF	TGTGCCAGCAGCGTAGCTGAGGCTAGTGTTTACGAGCAGTACTTC
TRBV2	NA	TRBJ1-2	TRBD1	CASRRRGLYGYTF	TGTGCCAGCCGACGCAGGGGGCTCTATGGCTACACCTTC
TRBV20-1	NA	TRBJ1-2	NA	CSAPDKYGYTF	TGCAGTGCCCCCGACAAGTATGGCTACACCTTC
TRBV6-1	NA	TRBJ2-5	NA	CASSEVLAQETQYF	TGTGCCAGCAGTGAAGTTTTGGCCCAAGAGACCCAGTACTTC
TRBV4-1	NA	TRBJ1-4	TRBD1	CASSQEGTVGEKLFF	TGCGCCAGCAGCCAAGAGGGGACAGTTGGGGAAAAACTGTTTTTT
TRBV18	NA	TRBJ2-7	NA	CASSPAQGYEQYF	TGTGCCAGCTCACCAGCCCAGGGCTACGAGCAGTACTTC
TRBV4-3	NA	TRBJ1-2	NA	CASSQGVSQGWYTF	TGCGCCAGCAGCCAAGGTGTCTCGCAGGGGTGGTACACCTTC
TRBV12-5	once	TRBJ2-2	NA	CASGLMTGELFF	TGTGCTAGTGGACTGATGACCGGGGAGCTGTTTTTT
TRBV28	NA	TRBJ2-3	NA	CASSLGGAVTDTQYF	TGTGCCAGCAGTTTGGGGGGGGCTGTTACAGATACGCAGTATTTT